This T cell receptor beta chain was recorded in a study of regulatory T cells in long-lasting Graves disease. Study-level results: Researchers examined only peripheral blood and not thyroid tissue.

Libraries of TCR beta came from iRepertoire HTBI primers plus Arm-PCR of CDR3 regions. TCRdb fed the multiplex PCR reads into MiXCR, producing one record per CDR3 protein. The sample consists of some 220,000 distinct CDR3 sequences, around 20% of them appearing once. This CDR3 is built from 16 residues. The V end was cut by 3 bases, the J end by 3 bases, with 12 bases between. The germline V gene encodes CDR1 LNHDA and CDR2 SQIVND (reference sequence). This clonotype was seen repeatedly, ten times or more. Its antigen is unknown. The time point denotes: newly diagnosed GD, antithyroid drugs for less than 3 months. Generation of the TCR library employed RNA extracted from PBMCs. These data also featured in a second study, about T cells in Graves' hyperthyroidism and ophthalmopathy. Per that paper: Researchers barred patients who had uncontrolled infection, other autoimmune disease, pregnancy or lactation. HTBI primers were the set used in a first-round RT-PCR of the TCR CDR3.

Source: peripheral blood mononuclear cells (PBMCs), taken at new diagnosis, from a patient treated with antithyroid drugs. The TCR was taken from a woman aged 25 to 39 with Graves disease. The rearrangement links TRBV19 to TRBJ1-6, with a possible D match to TRBD1 (5 bases). CDR3 loop: CASSIGTRNYNSPLHF. Written as DNA, the CDR3 is TGTGCCAGTAGTATTGGGACTCGGAACTATAATTCACCCCTCCACTTT.